The clone carrying this TCR beta chain has ten or more counts. What it binds is unknown. V lost 1 base and J 10 bases, leaving 10 bases between the germline ends. CDR3 length: 12 residues. The germline gives CDR1 MGHRA, CDR2 YSYEKL. The data stem from a study of Graves' ophthalmopathy and Graves' hyperthyroidism. Turning to the study itself: By definition, stable hyperthyroidism involved no ophthalmopathy within 18 months of follow-up.

Study-level findings and limits: Ophthalmopathy versus stable hyperthyroidism: 13-signature model gave 87.88% sensitivity, less than 83% specificity.

Using RNA transcripts, the TCR beta CDR3 regions were amplified. Second-round multiplex PCR followed a first-round RT-PCR using HTBI primers. Using its own MiXCR run on the multiplex PCR reads, TCRdb lists one record per CDR3 protein. Among about 550,000 distinct CDR3 sequences listed, about 40% were seen once. The sample comprised peripheral blood or thyroid tissue (not recorded which). The receptor comes from an adult man with Graves' hyperthyroidism. This chain links TRBV4-1 with TRBJ1-1; D is undetermined. CDR3 coding DNA: TGCGCCAGCAGCCAAGTTGGGGTTCGAGCTTTCTTT. It codes for CASSQVGVRAFF.